This passage covers 14 T cell receptor beta chains from one sample sequenced in a study of CD8 T cells in Susac syndrome. When the RNA was reverse transcribed, random hexamers were used with an input of 0.5 to 1 ug. TCRdb ran MiXCR on the immunoSEQ multiplex PCR reads and lists one entry per CDR3 protein. The data contain about 300,000 distinct CDR3 sequences, 85% of them seen just once; the ten biggest clones take up around 0.2%. The sample was CD8+ T cells from PBMCs. The receptors derive from a human donor with multiple sclerosis.

J is TRBJ1-1 and V is TRBV23-1, with D unclear. TRBV23-1 is an open reading frame whose function is uncertain. V was pared by 0 bases and J by 4 bases, with 15 bases between. The CDR3 has 16 residues. The DNA of the CDR3 is TGCGCCAGCAGTCAATCGTCTCACACCCTGAGCACTGAAGCTTTCTTT. Its protein is CASSQSSHTLSTEAFF.

V gene TRBV15 combines with J gene TRBJ2-7; 8 positions match TRBD1. CDR3 length: 16 amino acids. CDR1 is LNHNV and CDR2 is YYDKDF in the germline V gene (reference sequence). Unmatched junction bases numbered 7, after V lost 0 bases and J lost 3 bases. For the CDR3, the DNA is TGTGCCACCAGCAGAGATCCCAGGGGGCCGTACTACGAGCAGTACTTC. Translated: CATSRDPRGPYYEQYF.

The rearrangement joins TRBV4-1 to TRBJ1-5; no clear D. Trimming shortened V by 1 base and J by 0 bases, and 13 bases separated the two germline ends. Germline CDR1 reads MGHRA; CDR2 reads YSYEKL. This CDR3 spans 17 amino acids. CDR3 region: CASSQVGGVNSNQPQHF. For the CDR3, the DNA is TGCGCCAGCAGCCAAGTGGGCGGTGTTAATAGCAATCAGCCCCAGCATTTT.

The chain recombines TRBV5-4 with TRBJ2-7; tentative D call: TRBD1 (5 bases). CDR1 and CDR2 (germline): SGHNT, YYREEE (reference sequence). The CDR3 runs to 15 residues. V lost 4 bases and J lost 2, with 16 bases in between. As DNA, the CDR3 is TGTGCCAGCAGCCAAGGAAGGGGTTCCCCCTACGAGCAGTACTTC. It translates to CASSQGRGSPYEQYF.

The J gene is TRBJ2-1, the V gene TRBV28, with TRBD2 as a possible D gene (6 bases). The V gene lost 3 bases and the J gene lost 7 bases, with 16 bases spanning the gap. The germline CDR1 and CDR2 sequences are MDHEN and SYDVKM. The length of the CDR3 is 15 residues. CDR3 region: CASSFPERSGNEQFF. In nucleotides, the CDR3 is TGTGCCAGCAGTTTTCCCGAGCGAAGCGGGAATGAGCAGTTCTTC.

With respect to this clonotype: A read error may explain this, as a much larger clone is one base away. The rearrangement uses TRBV25-1 and TRBJ2-1, with TRBD1 matching 10 bases. CDR1 MGHDK and CDR2 SYGVNS come from the germline V gene. V shed 6 bases and J 4 bases; nucleotides not matched to a gene: 3. The CDR3 extends over 14 amino acids. The CDR3 here is CASRPGQGYNEQFF. For the CDR3, the DNA is TGTGCCAGCAGGCCGGGACAGGGGTACAATGAGCAGTTCTTC.

The J gene is TRBJ2-3, the V gene TRBV28; D gene ambiguous. Germline CDR1 is MDHEN and CDR2 is SYDVKM. The CDR3 contains 15 residues. Trimming stripped 3 bases from V and 4 bases from J, with 14 bases between. CDR3 sequence: CASSLPPWSADTQYF. In nucleotides, the CDR3 is TGTGCCAGCAGTTTGCCGCCCTGGAGCGCAGATACGCAGTATTTT. Complete variable domain (other parts from reference TRBV28 and TRBJ2-3): DVKVTQSSRYLVKRTGEKVFLECVQDMDHENMFWYRQDPGLGLRLIYFSYDVKMKEKGDIPEGYSVSREKKERFSLILESASTNQTSMYLCASSLPPWSADTQYFGPGTRLTVL.

V usage is TRBV28 and J usage is TRBJ2-1, with 14 positions matching TRBD2. The trim removed 6 bases at V and 6 bases at J, leaving 10 bases unmatched. The CDR3 has 17 residues. Germline CDR1 is MDHEN and CDR2 is SYDVKM. The CDR3 sequence is CASSSFPGLAGANEQFF. In DNA form, the CDR3 reads TGTGCCAGCAGCAGTTTCCCGGGACTAGCGGGAGCCAATGAGCAGTTCTTC.

The gene calls are TRBV3-1 and TRBJ2-1; TRBD2 agrees at 14 bases. CDR1 and CDR2 from the germline V gene are LGHDT and YNNKEL (reference sequence). The V segment lost 6 bases and the J segment 9 bases; nucleotides outside the gene matches: 16. The length of the CDR3 is 18 residues. The CDR3 bases are TGTGCCAGCAGTCCCGGGACTAGCGGGAGCTCAGAATTCGGTGAGCAGTTCTTC. This translates into CASSPGTSGSSEFGEQFF.

The chain carries TRBV27 and TRBJ2-1, with 11 bases that match TRBD2. The V segment lost 3 bases and the J segment 6 bases; nucleotides outside the gene matches: 4. Germline V gives CDR1 MNHEY, CDR2 SMNVEV (reference sequence). The CDR3 is made up of 15 amino acids. The CDR3 nucleotides read TGTGCCAGCAGTTTTCTAGCGGGAGGCTTCAATGAGCAGTTCTTC. This translates into CASSFLAGGFNEQFF.

V is TRBV20-1 and J is TRBJ2-2, with no clear D. Germline loops: CDR1 DFQATT, CDR2 SNEGSKA (reference sequence). This CDR3 is 14 amino acids long. Trimming left V 3 bases short and J 3 bases short, with 11 bases between. The CDR3 is CSASSSLDTGELFF. CDR3 DNA: TGCAGTGCTAGTAGTAGCCTCGACACCGGGGAGCTGTTTTTT.

A few counts support this clonotype. This sequence joins TRBV3-1 and TRBJ2-7, with D possibly matching TRBD1 (6 bases). The CDR3 runs 15 residues. Trimming pared 0 bases from V and 3 bases from J, leaving 12 bases between. CDR1 is LGHDT and CDR2 is YNNKEL in the germline V gene (reference sequence). The CDR3 DNA follows: TGTGCCAGCAGCCAAGATCCTGAGGGACACTACGAGCAGTACTTC. Translation gives CASSQDPEGHYEQYF.

This chain joins TRBV7-6 and TRBJ2-1; a weak D match, TRBD2 (5 bases). V shed 3 bases and J shed 6 bases, with 15 bases lying between them. The CDR3 has 15 residues. Germline-derived CDR1 and CDR2 are SGHVS and FNYEAQ. The CDR3 protein is CASSFLRDAFNEQFF. Written as DNA, the CDR3 is TGTGCCAGCAGCTTTCTCCGGGATGCTTTCAATGAGCAGTTCTTC.

The chain couples TRBV7-8 to TRBJ1-5; D is uncertain. V dropped 1 base and J dropped 0 bases, with 10 bases sitting between them. Germline V gene sequence: CDR1 SGHVS, CDR2 FQNEAQ. The CDR3 runs 16 residues. The CDR3 bases are TGTGCCAGCAGCTTAGGAGGGATTAATAGCAATCAGCCCCAGCATTTT. Translation: CASSLGGINSNQPQHF. Full variable domain (outside the CDR3, taken from reference TRBV7-8 and TRBJ1-5): GAGVSQSPRYKVAKRGQDVALRCDPISGHVSLFWYQQALGQGPEFLTYFQNEAQLDKSGLPSDRFFAERPEGSVSTLKIQRTQQEDSAVYLCASSLGGINSNQPQHFGDGTRLSIL.